The clone carrying this TCR beta chain was counted once. Authors' processing steps: Estimated nucleated cell counts came from reference gene primer amplification. The assay was immunoSEQ multiplex PCR, and TCRdb's table has in-frame clones only and misses some. That table supplies the V and J calls and clone size; D and trimming were determined from the DNA. The table has about 170,000 clones, 70% to 85% seen once. This sample is drawn from a study of blood T cell repertoires in COVID-19. Study overall: Researchers got acute and convalescent COVID-19 samples from the United States, Italy and Spain. From T cells, B-cell-depleted T cells, or PBMCs came the material, which was cDNA or gDNA.

This clonotype originated in a man aged 55 to 70 who had recovered from COVID-19. Material: peripheral blood.

The CDR3 here is CASSRTSGGPSSTDTQYF. CDR3 in DNA: TGTGCCAGCTCTCGTACTAGCGGGGGGCCCTCTAGCACAGATACGCAGTATTTT. The rearrangement joins TRBV18 to TRBJ2-3, with 12 bases that match TRBD2. Germline-derived CDR1 and CDR2 are KGHSH and LQKENI. Losses at the gene ends were 6 bases for V and 0 bases for J; bases not matched to a gene: 10. CDR3 length: 18 residues.